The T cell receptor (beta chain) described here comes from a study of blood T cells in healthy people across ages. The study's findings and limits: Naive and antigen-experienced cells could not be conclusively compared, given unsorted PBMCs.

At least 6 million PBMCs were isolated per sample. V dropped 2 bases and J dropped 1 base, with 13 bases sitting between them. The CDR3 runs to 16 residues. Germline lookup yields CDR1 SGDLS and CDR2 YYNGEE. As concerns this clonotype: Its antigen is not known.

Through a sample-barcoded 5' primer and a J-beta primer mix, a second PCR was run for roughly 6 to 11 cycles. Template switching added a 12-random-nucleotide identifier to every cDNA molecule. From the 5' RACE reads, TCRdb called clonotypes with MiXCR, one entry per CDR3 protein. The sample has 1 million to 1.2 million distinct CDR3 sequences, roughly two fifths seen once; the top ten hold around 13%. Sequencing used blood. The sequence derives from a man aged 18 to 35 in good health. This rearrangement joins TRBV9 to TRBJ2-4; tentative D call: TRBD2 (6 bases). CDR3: CASSVQGGAAKNIQYF. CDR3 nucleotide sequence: TGTGCCAGCAGCGTTCAGGGAGGAGCGGCCAAAAACATTCAGTACTTC. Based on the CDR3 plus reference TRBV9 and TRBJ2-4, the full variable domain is DSGVTQTPKHLITATGQRVTLRCSPRSGDLSVYWYQQSLDQGLQFLIQYYNGEERAKGNILERFSAQQFPDLHSELNLSSLELGDSALYFCASSVQGGAAKNIQYFGAGTRLSVL.